Following are 27 T cell receptor beta chains from one sample sequenced in a study of STAT5B mutations in CD4+ large granular lymphocyte leukemia. The repertoire was sequenced with immunoSEQ multiplex PCR; TCRdb's copy has only in-frame clones and lacks some. The data contain fewer than 7,000 clones, just under 75% of them singletons. Source material: PBMCs. The receptors derive from a woman between 65 and 79 years old with CD4+ T-cell large granular lymphocyte leukemia.

This chain links TRBV19 with TRBJ2-2; the match to TRBD1 covers 9 bases. The CDR3 consists of 15 residues. The V gene's germline CDR1 is LNHDA and CDR2 SQIVND (reference sequence). V shed 5 bases and J 6 bases; nucleotides not matched to a gene: 7. CDR3 in DNA: TGTGCCAGTAGTCCGGGGACAGGGCGGTCCGGGGAGCTGTTTTTT. Translation: CASSPGTGRSGELFF.

The rearrangement uses TRBV11-2 and TRBJ2-1; D possibly corresponds to TRBD2 (6 bases). CDR1 is SGHAT, CDR2 FQNNGV, per germline. CDR3 length equals 14 residues. V was trimmed by 4 bases and J by 14 bases, leaving 21 bases between them. Here the CDR3 reads CASSSPGVADRKFF. Here the CDR3 DNA reads TGTGCCAGCAGCTCCCCGGGGGTAGCGGACCGGAAGTTCTTC. The full variable domain, its missing parts supplied by reference TRBV11-2 and TRBJ2-1, is EAGVAQSPRYKIIEKRQSVAFWCNPISGHATLYWYQQILGQGPKLLIQFQNNGVVDDSQLPKDRFSAERLKGVDSTLKIQPAKLEDSAVYLCASSSPGVADRKFFGPGTRLTVL.

This clone has only one observation. The J gene is TRBJ2-7, the V gene TRBV5-4; perhaps D is TRBD1 or TRBD2 (5 bases each). There are 16 residues in the CDR3. Germline CDR1 is SGHNT and CDR2 is YYREEE (reference sequence). Trimming cost V 4 bases and J 0 bases, with 17 bases left between them. CDR3 DNA: TGTGCCAGCAGCGCGACCGGGGCTGCAAACTCCTACGAGCAGTACTTC. Translation gives CASSATGAANSYEQYF.

CDR3 coding DNA: TGTGCCAGCAGCTTAGTCTGGGGCCACGAGCAGTACTTC. Protein sequence: CASSLVWGHEQYF. This rearrangement joins TRBV11-3 to TRBJ2-7, with D perhaps matching TRBD1 (5 bases). The CDR3 spans 13 residues. V lost 1 base to trimming and J lost 5 bases, with 9 bases between them. Per the germline V gene, CDR1 is SGHNT and CDR2 is YENEEA.

J is TRBJ1-1 and V is TRBV2; no clear D. V was cut by 6 bases and J by 3 bases, with 14 bases left in between. This CDR3 contains 14 residues. CDR1 and CDR2 (germline): SNHLY, FYNNEI. The CDR3 here is CASSPEGGHTEAFF. The DNA of the CDR3 is TGTGCCAGCAGCCCAGAGGGAGGGCACACTGAAGCTTTCTTT. Full variable domain (outside the CDR3, taken from reference TRBV2 and TRBJ1-1): EPEVTQTPSHQVTQMGQEVILRCVPISNHLYFYWYRQILGQKVEFLVSFYNNEISEKSEIFDDQFSVERPDGSNFTLKIRSTKLEDSAMYFCASSPEGGHTEAFFGQGTRLTVV.

This clone was seen only a few times. This chain joins TRBV18 and TRBJ2-7, with 7 bases identical to TRBD2. Germline CDR1 and CDR2: KGHSH and LQKENI. V lost 0 bases to trimming and J lost 2 bases; unmatched junction nucleotides: 4. This CDR3 is built from 15 residues. The CDR3 sequence is CASSPPLAVAYEQYF. DNA of the CDR3: TGTGCCAGCTCACCACCGCTAGCGGTCGCCTACGAGCAGTACTTC. The variable domain in full, completed from reference TRBV18 and TRBJ2-7, reads NAGVMQNPRHLVRRRGQEARLRCSPMKGHSHVYWYRQLPEEGLKFMVYLQKENIIDESGMPKERFSAEFPKEGPSILRIQQVVRGDSAAYFCASSPPLAVAYEQYFGPGTRLTVT.

The chain joins TRBV7-3 to TRBJ1-5; 7 nucleotides match TRBD1. This CDR3 has 16 residues. CDR1 and CDR2 (germline): SGHTA, FQGTGA. With 3 bases clipped from V and 2 bases from J, the junction kept 7 bases outside the gene matches. The DNA for the CDR3 is TGTGCCAGCAGCTTTGGACAGGTGAGGGGCAATCAGCCCCAGCATTTT. Residues: CASSFGQVRGNQPQHF. The full variable domain, completed using reference TRBV7-3 and TRBJ1-5, is GAGVSQTPSNKVTEKGKYVELRCDPISGHTALYWYRQSLGQGPEFLIYFQGTGAADDSGLPNDRFFAVRPEGSVSTLKIQRTERGDSAVYLCASSFGQVRGNQPQHFGDGTRLSIL.

This sequence joins TRBV6-5 and TRBJ1-5; the D is unclear. Looked up from germline, CDR1 is MNHEY and CDR2 is SVGAGI. This CDR3 comprises 13 residues. Trimming removed 2 bases from V and 4 bases from J, with 6 bases in between. CDR3 bases: TGTGCCAGCAGTTACCGGGTTAATCAGCCCCAGCATTTT. Protein product: CASSYRVNQPQHF.

V is TRBV10-2 and J is TRBJ1-2; 7 nucleotides agree with TRBD1. This CDR3 has 14 residues. From germline, CDR1 is WSHSY and CDR2 SAAADI. Trimming took 5 bases from V and 8 from J; bases not matched to a gene: 11. CDR3 bases: TGCGCCAGCAGTCCCAACGACAGGGTGGGAGGCTACACCTTC. Translating it yields CASSPNDRVGGYTF.

CDR3 coding DNA: TGTGCCAGCAGCCCCGTGACTAGCGGGAGAACAGATACGCAGTATTTT. Amino acid sequence: CASSPVTSGRTDTQYF. The V gene is TRBV5-4, the J gene TRBJ2-3; 12 nucleotides agree with TRBD2. Germline CDR1 and CDR2: SGHNT and YYREEE (reference sequence). This CDR3 comprises 16 residues. The ends lost 4 bases at V and 3 bases at J; junction bases unmatched: 6.

This chain links TRBV5-1 with TRBJ2-3; D unclear. Germline V CDR1 and CDR2: SGHRS, YFSETQ. There are 15 residues in the CDR3. Trimming pared 4 bases from V and 0 bases from J, leaving 12 bases between. CDR3 residues: CASSPVQISTDTQYF. In DNA, the CDR3 is TGCGCCAGCAGCCCGGTACAGATTAGCACAGATACGCAGTATTTT.

V usage is TRBV2 and J usage is TRBJ1-2; 7 nucleotides agree with TRBD1. The CDR3 loop spans 14 amino acids. The germline gives CDR1 SNHLY, CDR2 FYNNEI. The V segment lost 10 bases and the J segment 7 bases; nucleotides outside the gene matches: 15. The CDR3 DNA is TGTGCCACCGCGACAGGGATTAGCAGGGTTGGCTACACCTTC. Protein product: CATATGISRVGYTF. The variable domain in full, with the rest retrieved from reference TRBV2 and TRBJ1-2, is EPEVTQTPSHQVTQMGQEVILRCVPISNHLYFYWYRQILGQKVEFLVSFYNNEISEKSEIFDDQFSVERPDGSNFTLKIRSTKLEDSAMYFCATATGISRVGYTFGSGTRLTVV.

The chain recombines TRBV23-1 with TRBJ1-5; D ambiguous. TRBV23-1 is an open reading frame whose function is uncertain. V was shortened by 4 bases and J by 0 bases, with 10 bases between the two germline ends. This CDR3 contains 15 residues. CDR3 nucleotide sequence: TGCGCCAGCAGTCGGCGCTTGAATAGCAATCAGCCCCAGCATTTT. Its protein product is CASSRRLNSNQPQHF.

There are a few counts of this clone. V is TRBV2 and J is TRBJ1-2, with a possible D match to TRBD1 (6 bases). CDR1 and CDR2 from the germline V gene are SNHLY and FYNNEI. This CDR3 is 15 amino acids long. Trimming took 2 bases from V and 6 from J, leaving 16 bases between them. Here the CDR3 reads CASSETSGGLDGYTF. The CDR3 DNA sequence: TGTGCCAGCAGTGAAACAAGCGGGGGGCTTGATGGCTACACCTTC. Combining the CDR3 with reference TRBV2 and TRBJ1-2 gives the whole variable domain EPEVTQTPSHQVTQMGQEVILRCVPISNHLYFYWYRQILGQKVEFLVSFYNNEISEKSEIFDDQFSVERPDGSNFTLKIRSTKLEDSAMYFCASSETSGGLDGYTFGSGTRLTVV.

This clone was counted a few times. The CDR3 protein is CASSLVGGPYEQYF. The CDR3 bases are TGTGCCAGCAGCTTAGTCGGAGGTCCCTACGAGCAGTACTTC. The chain couples TRBV7-2 to TRBJ2-7; D may be TRBD2 (5 bases). Germline CDR1 is SGHTA and CDR2 is FQGNSA. Trimming stripped 1 base from V and 2 bases from J, with 9 bases between. The CDR3 runs to 14 residues.

This clone turned up a few times. V is TRBV2 and J is TRBJ2-7; no firm D call. Trimming took 2 bases from V and 1 from J, leaving 3 bases between them. The CDR3 sequence is 12 residues long. CDR1 and CDR2 from the germline V gene are SNHLY and FYNNEI. The CDR3 is CASSEISYEQYF. CDR3 coding DNA: TGTGCCAGCAGTGAAATATCCTACGAGCAGTACTTC.

Concerning this clone: Compared with germline, one end of the junction differs, possibly owing to a read error. V and J are TRBV19 and TRBJ1-1; weak D call: TRBD1 (5 bases). CDR1 LNHDA and CDR2 SQIVND come from the germline V gene (reference sequence). The CDR3 extends over 14 amino acids. CDR3 residues: CASSIDPGRRLWSF. In nucleotides, the CDR3 is TGTGCCAGTAGTATAGATCCGGGACGCCGGCTTTGGAGCTTT.

The chain combines TRBV7-3 with TRBJ2-1; D may be TRBD1 (5 bases). Trimming took 5 bases from V and 2 from J, leaving 10 bases between them. The CDR3 extends over 14 amino acids. CDR1 is SGHTA, CDR2 FQGTGA, per germline. CDR3 protein: CASSKDSTYNEQFF. CDR3 in DNA: TGTGCCAGCAGCAAAGACAGTACCTACAATGAGCAGTTCTTC.

J is TRBJ2-1 and V is TRBV5-1; the match to TRBD2 covers 7 bases. There are 14 residues in the CDR3. Germline CDR1 reads SGHRS; CDR2 reads YFSETQ. Trimming took 0 bases from V and 4 from J; bases not matched to a gene: 1. This chain's CDR3 is CASSLEGLYNEQFF. CDR3 nucleotide sequence: TGCGCCAGCAGCTTGGAGGGACTATACAATGAGCAGTTCTTC.

The CDR3 reads CASARFRGYTF. Here the CDR3 DNA reads TGTGCCAGCGCCCGATTCCGTGGCTACACCTTC. The rearrangement links TRBV6-1 to TRBJ1-2; D call uncertain. The CDR3 covers 11 residues. Germline V gives CDR1 MNHNS, CDR2 SASEGT. V was clipped by 8 bases and J by 7 bases, with 11 bases between them.

The chain couples TRBV5-4 to TRBJ2-7; tentatively, D is TRBD1 (6 bases). CDR3 size: 14 residues. Germline-derived CDR1 and CDR2 are SGHNT and YYREEE (reference sequence). V was shortened by 2 bases and J by 3 bases, with 12 bases between the two germline ends. CDR3: CASSFAGQIYEQYF. The CDR3 DNA sequence: TGTGCCAGCAGCTTTGCAGGACAGATCTACGAGCAGTACTTC.

V gene TRBV2 combines with J gene TRBJ1-1; the match to TRBD1 covers 7 bases. V lost 5 bases to trimming and J lost 4 bases; unmatched junction nucleotides: 4. Per the germline V gene, CDR1 is SNHLY and CDR2 is FYNNEI. The CDR3 spans 13 residues. The CDR3 nucleotides are TGTGCCAGCAGTATTCGACAGGGCACTGAAGCTTTCTTT. It encodes CASSIRQGTEAFF.

This chain uses TRBV4-1 with TRBJ1-6, with D perhaps matching TRBD1 (5 bases). The V gene's germline CDR1 is MGHRA and CDR2 YSYEKL. V lost 4 bases, J lost 10 bases, and 17 bases lay in between. The CDR3 extends over 15 amino acids. CDR3: CASSPWTRTDSPLHF. The CDR3 bases are TGCGCCAGCAGCCCCTGGACAAGGACCGACTCACCCCTCCACTTT.

This clone occurred a few times. The chain links TRBV19 to TRBJ1-2; TRBD1 is a possible D gene (5 bases). Germline lookup yields CDR1 LNHDA and CDR2 SQIVND (reference sequence). V was pared by 3 bases and J by 3 bases, with 11 bases between. The CDR3 totals 14 residues. CDR3 loop: CASSIRTNYYGYTF. DNA for the CDR3: TGTGCCAGTAGTATTCGGACAAACTACTATGGCTACACCTTC.

The V and J genes are TRBV28 and TRBJ2-3, with a tentative D call TRBD1 (8 bases). There are 14 residues in the CDR3. Germline assignment: CDR1 MDHEN and CDR2 SYDVKM. V lost 6 bases, J lost 4 bases, and 14 bases lay in between. CDR3 bases: TGTGCCAGCAGATCACAGGGGGGGGCAGATACGCAGTATTTT. Translated, it gives CASRSQGGADTQYF.

The chain employs TRBV5-1 and TRBJ2-7, with 10 bases fitting TRBD2. Germline V CDR1 and CDR2: SGHRS, YFSETQ. With V trimmed by 2 bases and J by 6 bases, 5 bases remained unmatched. The CDR3 contains 14 residues. This chain's CDR3 is CASSLSLAGAEQYF. CDR3 sequence (DNA): TGCGCCAGCAGCTTATCCCTAGCGGGAGCCGAGCAGTACTTC.

The rearrangement joins TRBV10-3 to TRBJ1-4, with a weak D call TRBD1 (5 bases). V shed 8 bases and J shed 4 bases, with 14 bases lying between them. The germline gives CDR1 ENHRY, CDR2 SYGVKD. This CDR3 is 14 amino acids long. The CDR3 coding sequence is TGTGCCATCGGGAAGTCGGGGGGTAATGAAAAACTGTTTTTT. This sequence encodes CAIGKSGGNEKLFF.